A selection of T cell receptor beta chains follows, all from one sample in a study of radiotherapy plus CTLA-4 blockade in lung cancer. This table comes from immunoSEQ multiplex PCR, and its TCRdb copy is limited to in-frame clones, with some not included. Seen here are 90,000 to 130,000 clones, about 80% observed once, and the top ten hold roughly 3.1%. The sample was peripheral blood, taken from a patient treated with radiotherapy plus ipilimumab. Receptors were obtained from a human donor with non-small cell lung cancer that progressed on radiotherapy plus ipilimumab. Some clones in this sample may be carry-over from other donors' samples. CDR3s include the opening cysteine and the closing phenylalanine or tryptophan. A D gene is named only where the DNA matches it firmly. Rows give clone size only sometimes, using once, few, many, or a class for an expanded clone.

D: NA; V: TRBV19; size: once; J: TRBJ1-1; CDR3: CASSRGAGRMNTEAFF; DNA: TGTGCCAGTAGCCGGGGGGCAGGCCGAATGAACACTGAAGCTTTCTTT
D: NA; V: TRBV15; size: NA; J: TRBJ2-7; CDR3: CATSRDLARGYEQYF; DNA: TGTGCCACCAGCAGAGATCTGGCCAGGGGCTACGAGCAGTACTTC
D: NA; V: TRBV5-1; size: once; J: TRBJ2-2; CDR3: CASSLIGGNTGELFF; DNA: TGCGCCAGCAGCTTGATAGGGGGGAACACCGGGGAGCTGTTTTTT
D: TRBD1; V: TRBV7-3; size: NA; J: TRBJ1-2; CDR3: CASSLGGQGLHGYTF; DNA: TGTGCCAGCAGCTTAGGGGGACAGGGTTTACATGGCTACACCTTC
D: NA; V: TRBV23-1; size: NA; J: TRBJ2-7; CDR3: CASSQVIPISYEQYF; DNA: TGCGCCAGCAGTCAAGTGATTCCGATTTCCTACGAGCAGTACTTC
D: TRBD1; V: TRBV4-3; size: NA; J: TRBJ1-5; CDR3: CASSQTYRGLEFGQPQHF; DNA: TGCGCCAGCAGCCAAACATACAGGGGTCTTGAGTTTGGTCAGCCCCAGCATTTT
D: TRBD1; V: TRBV10-1; size: NA; J: TRBJ2-3; CDR3: CASRRQLTGDTDTQYF; DNA: TGCGCCAGCAGGAGACAATTGACAGGGGACACAGATACGCAGTATTTT
D: NA; V: TRBV5-1; size: once; J: TRBJ1-5; CDR3: CASSLYSSQPQHF; DNA: TGCGCCAGCAGCTTATACTCAAGTCAGCCCCAGCATTTT
D: NA; V: TRBV10-2; size: NA; J: TRBJ1-5; CDR3: CASSESGNYQPQHF; DNA: TGCGCCAGCAGTGAGTCCGGGAATTATCAGCCCCAGCATTTT
D: NA; V: TRBV2; size: NA; J: TRBJ1-2; CDR3: CARSRTNYGYTF; DNA: TGTGCCAGATCTAGGACGAACTATGGCTACACCTTC
D: NA; V: TRBV2; size: NA; J: TRBJ2-7; CDR3: CASSAGRTTYEQYF; DNA: TGTGCCAGCAGTGCCGGCAGGACCACCTACGAGCAGTACTTC
D: NA; V: TRBV5-1; size: NA; J: TRBJ1-1; CDR3: CASSITYGRAMNTEAFF; DNA: TGCGCCAGCAGTATAACCTACGGGAGGGCCATGAACACTGAAGCTTTCTTT
D: NA; V: TRBV6-6; size: NA; J: TRBJ2-7; CDR3: CASTRAASYEQYF; DNA: TGTGCCAGCACCAGGGCAGCTTCCTACGAGCAGTACTTC
D: TRBD1; V: TRBV5-1; size: NA; J: TRBJ1-2; CDR3: CASSSGQGAYGYTF; DNA: TGCGCCAGCAGCTCCGGACAGGGGGCGTATGGCTACACCTTC
D: NA; V: TRBV7-7; size: once; J: TRBJ2-3; CDR3: CASSPSGVASDTQYF; DNA: TGTGCTAGCAGCCCCTCCGGGGTAGCCTCAGATACGCAGTATTTT